The source of this T cell receptor (beta chain) is a study of blood T cell repertoires in COVID-19. The data were produced by immunoSEQ multiplex PCR, yet TCRdb's version contains in-frame clones alone and is incomplete. The sample carries under 200,000 clones, under 90% recorded once. Germline CDR1 SGHTA, CDR2 FQGTGA. There are 13 residues in the CDR3. The germline V and J ends were trimmed by 4 bases and 9 bases, with 15 bases remaining between them. Cohort 3 recovery required two negative PCRs, clearance, or symptom resolution. The TCR sequence derives from a man aged 45-65 years who had recovered from COVID-19. Sequencing input: PBMCs or T cells enriched from blood (not recorded which). This rearrangement joins TRBV7-3 to TRBJ2-5, with a possible D match to TRBD1 (6 bases). For the CDR3, the DNA is TGTGCCAGCAGCTCCAAAGGGGGTCGGGCCCAGTACTTC. Translated, it gives CASSSKGGRAQYF.